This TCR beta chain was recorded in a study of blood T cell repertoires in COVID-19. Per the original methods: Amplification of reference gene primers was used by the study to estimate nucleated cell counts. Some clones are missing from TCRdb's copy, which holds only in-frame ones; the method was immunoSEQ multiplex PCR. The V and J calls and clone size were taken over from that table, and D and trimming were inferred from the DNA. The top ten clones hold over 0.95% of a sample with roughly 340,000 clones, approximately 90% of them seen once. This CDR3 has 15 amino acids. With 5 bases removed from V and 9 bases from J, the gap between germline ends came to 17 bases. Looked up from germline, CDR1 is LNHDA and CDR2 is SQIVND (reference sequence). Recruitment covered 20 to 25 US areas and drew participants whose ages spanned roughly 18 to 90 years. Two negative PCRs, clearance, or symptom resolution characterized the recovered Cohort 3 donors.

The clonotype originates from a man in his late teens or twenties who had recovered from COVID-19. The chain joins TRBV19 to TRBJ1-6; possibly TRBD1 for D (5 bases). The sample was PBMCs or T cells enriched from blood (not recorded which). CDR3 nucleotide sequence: TGTGCCAGTAGTCCGGGGGGACTTCGGGGTTCACCCCTCCACTTT. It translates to CASSPGGLRGSPLHF.